The clone carrying this T cell receptor beta chain was observed a few times. Its specificity is not known. TCRdb re-derived calls from the 5' RACE reads in MiXCR, one entry per CDR3 protein. The sample holds 270,000 or so distinct CDR3 sequences, roughly 17% seen once. The sample is drawn from a study of T-cell memory formation after mild COVID-19. Notes on the study in general: Contracting clones from day 15 to 85 had balanced CD4/CD8; later expanders favoured CD4+.

Trimming pared 5 bases from V and 7 bases from J, leaving 11 bases between. Germline loops: CDR1 SEHNR, CDR2 FQNEAQ (reference sequence). The CDR3 loop spans 12 amino acids. Sequenced: PBMCs or a T cell subset sorted from them (not recorded which). The clonotype was recovered from a man younger than 30 who had mild COVID-19 (a few samples of this study predate the infection). Cell type and time point are not known. V usage is TRBV7-9 and J usage is TRBJ2-5; D may be TRBD2 (5 bases). CDR3 in DNA: TGTGCCAGCAGCCGAGATGCGGGGACCCAGTACTTC. Its protein is CASSRDAGTQYF.